This T cell receptor (beta chain) was recovered during a study of shared clonotypes between healthy human individuals. CD45RO-negative, CCR7-selected cells formed the naive CD8 fraction, which excluded terminally differentiated effector memory CD45RA+ cells. Sequenced by immunoSEQ multiplex PCR; TCRdb stores in-frame clones only, minus some. The top ten clones hold less than 0.25% of a sample with hundreds of thousands of clones, about 97% of them seen once. The source is a man aged 25 to 40 in good health. The specimen sequenced was naive CD8+ T cells sorted from blood.

CDR3 residues: CASSYGLRQANQPQHF. CDR3 DNA: TGTGCCAGCAGTTACGGGCTCCGGCAGGCCAATCAGCCCCAGCATTTT. V usage is TRBV6-6 and J usage is TRBJ1-5; D is undetermined. Between the trimmed V and J ends, which lost 2 bases and 3 bases, there was a span of 14 bases. The germline CDR1 and CDR2 sequences are MNHNY and SVGAGI (reference sequence). The CDR3 is 16 amino acids.